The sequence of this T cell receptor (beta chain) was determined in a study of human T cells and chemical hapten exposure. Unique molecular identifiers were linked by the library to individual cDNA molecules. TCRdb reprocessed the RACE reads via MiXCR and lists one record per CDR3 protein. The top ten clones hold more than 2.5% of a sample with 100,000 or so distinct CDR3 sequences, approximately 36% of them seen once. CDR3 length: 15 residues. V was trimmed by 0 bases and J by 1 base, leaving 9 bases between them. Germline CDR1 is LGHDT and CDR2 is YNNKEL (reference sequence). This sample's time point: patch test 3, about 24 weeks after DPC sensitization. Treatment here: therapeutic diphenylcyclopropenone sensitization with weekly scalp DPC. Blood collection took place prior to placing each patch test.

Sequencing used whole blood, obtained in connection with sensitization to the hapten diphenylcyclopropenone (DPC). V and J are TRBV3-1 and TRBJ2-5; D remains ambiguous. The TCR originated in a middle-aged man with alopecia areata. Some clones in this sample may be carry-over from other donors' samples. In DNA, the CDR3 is TGTGCCAGCAGCCAAGAGGGATACCCCCAAGAGACCCAGTACTTC. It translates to CASSQEGYPQETQYF.